One and the same sample provided the 9 T cell receptor beta chains below, sequenced in a study of cytomegalovirus exposure and HLA in healthy donors. PCR employed 60 Vbeta and 13 Jbeta primers. The table came from immunoSEQ multiplex PCR; TCRdb's copy has only in-frame clones and leaves some out. The repertoire includes 85,000 to 110,000 clones, 79% of them detected once, and approximately 4.3% sits in the top ten. Sequencing input: PBMCs. The source is a man aged 45-60 years in good health and CMV-seropositive.

The chain carries TRBV5-1 and TRBJ2-6, with D perhaps TRBD1 (6 bases). Trimming pared 7 bases from V and 0 bases from J, leaving 14 bases between. The CDR3 sequence is 16 residues long. Germline values: CDR1 SGHRS, CDR2 YFSETQ. The DNA for the CDR3 is TGCGCCAGCGGTACAGGGCAAACCTCTGGGGCCAACGTCCTGACTTTC. It specifies CASGTGQTSGANVLTF.

V gene TRBV29-1 combines with J gene TRBJ2-7; 8 bases are a match to TRBD2. With V trimmed by 5 bases and J by 2 bases, 14 bases remained unmatched. This CDR3 is 16 amino acids long. CDR1 and CDR2 from the germline V gene are SQVTM and ANQGSEA. In DNA form, the CDR3 reads TGCAGCGTTACGGGGAGAGGGACTAGTCAAACCTACGAGCAGTACTTC. It is translated as CSVTGRGTSQTYEQYF.

The chain joins TRBV18 to TRBJ2-7, with TRBD2 as a possible D gene (6 bases). The germline V and J ends were trimmed by 0 bases and 6 bases, with 12 bases remaining between them. CDR1 and CDR2 from the germline V gene are KGHSH and LQKENI. This CDR3 is built from 14 residues. For the CDR3, the DNA is TGTGCCAGCTCACCACCGCTAGCGTCTCGCGAGCAGTACTTC. Encoded protein: CASSPPLASREQYF.

The DNA of the CDR3 is TGTGCCAGCAGCGCGGTAGCGGGAGGGGGGTCCTACAATGAGCAGTTCTTC. Its translation: CASSAVAGGGSYNEQFF. This sequence joins TRBV9 and TRBJ2-1; the match to TRBD2 covers 11 bases. The germline V gene has CDR1 SGDLS and CDR2 YYNGEE. The CDR3 contains 17 residues. Losses at the gene ends were 3 bases for V and 1 base for J; bases not matched to a gene: 6. The full variable domain, in which reference TRBV9 and TRBJ2-1 provide the parts outside the CDR3, is DSGVTQTPKHLITATGQRVTLRCSPRSGDLSVYWYQQSLDQGLQFLIQYYNGEERAKGNILERFSAQQFPDLHSELNLSSLELGDSALYFCASSAVAGGGSYNEQFFGPGTRLTVL.

The chain has TRBV7-2 and TRBJ2-5; the D gene is possibly TRBD1 (7 bases). Trimming removed 5 bases from V and 9 bases from J, with 25 bases in between. This CDR3 spans 16 amino acids. CDR1 is SGHTA, CDR2 FQGNSA, per germline. CDR3 region: CASSLHSTGTGGAQYF. The CDR3 DNA reads TGTGCCAGCAGCCTCCATTCGACAGGGACGGGCGGGGCCCAGTACTTC.

The chain carries TRBV5-1 and TRBJ2-7; no reliable D call. The CDR3 covers 13 residues. The germline V and J ends were trimmed by 3 bases and 2 bases, with 9 bases remaining between them. Germline values: CDR1 SGHRS, CDR2 YFSETQ. CDR3 residues: CASSSTRTYEQYF. Here the CDR3 DNA reads TGCGCCAGCAGCTCCACACGAACCTACGAGCAGTACTTC. Drawing the rest from reference TRBV5-1 and TRBJ2-7, the complete variable domain is KAGVTQTPRYLIKTRGQQVTLSCSPISGHRSVSWYQQTPGQGLQFLFEYFSETQRNKGNFPGRFSGRQFSNSRSEMNVSTLELGDSALYLCASSSTRTYEQYFGPGTRLTVT.

CDR3: CASTTRVYGANVLTF. CDR3 nucleotides: TGTGCCAGCACAACGCGGGTTTATGGGGCCAACGTCCTGACTTTC. The chain is built from TRBV27 and TRBJ2-6, with TRBD2 as a possible D gene (5 bases). Germline lookup yields CDR1 MNHEY and CDR2 SMNVEV (reference sequence). Trimming cost V 7 bases and J 3 bases, with 13 bases left between them. The CDR3 covers 15 residues.

The chain has TRBV5-1 and TRBJ2-7, with TRBD1 matching 9 bases. V shed 4 bases, J shed 2 bases, and the junction held 7 bases outside the gene matches. This CDR3 has 15 amino acids. CDR1 is SGHRS, CDR2 YFSETQ, per germline. CDR3 bases: TGCGCCAGCAGCCAAGGACAGGGGTTACCCTACGAGCAGTACTTC. It is translated as CASSQGQGLPYEQYF.

The V call is TRBV9, the J call TRBJ2-7, with 9 positions matching TRBD1. The CDR3 loop spans 14 amino acids. Germline V CDR1 and CDR2: SGDLS, YYNGEE. V lost 2 bases, J lost 3 bases, and 3 bases stayed unmatched. The CDR3 loop is CASSVGTGLYEQYF. In nucleotides, the CDR3 is TGTGCCAGCAGCGTTGGGACAGGGCTCTACGAGCAGTACTTC. Full variable domain (rest looked up from reference TRBV9 and TRBJ2-7): DSGVTQTPKHLITATGQRVTLRCSPRSGDLSVYWYQQSLDQGLQFLIQYYNGEERAKGNILERFSAQQFPDLHSELNLSSLELGDSALYFCASSVGTGLYEQYFGPGTRLTVT.